This TCR beta chain derives from a study of cytomegalovirus exposure and HLA in healthy donors. PCR used 60 Vbeta primers and 13 Jbeta primers. Data came from immunoSEQ multiplex PCR; TCRdb stores just in-frame clones and leaves some out. The table includes approximately 170,000 clones, around three quarters detected once. In nominal health when sampled, donors likely had unrecorded immune exposures nonetheless. The length of the CDR3 is 14 residues. V lost 2 bases to trimming and J lost 1 base, with 8 bases between them. Germline CDR1 is SGHTA and CDR2 is FQGTGA. Study outcomes and limitations: Data from an earlier analysis indicated that most TCR beta V segments were productive either about 90% or about 30% of the time. The study labeled around 160 TCR beta chains cytomegalovirus-associated.

In the case of this clone: What it binds is unknown.

What was sequenced was PBMCs. The TCR was taken from a young woman in good health and CMV-seronegative. This chain uses TRBV7-3 with TRBJ1-1; possible D gene TRBD1, 6 bases. CDR3 sequence: CASSLGRGNTEAFF. In DNA, the CDR3 is TGTGCCAGCAGCTTAGGCAGGGGGAACACTGAAGCTTTCTTT.